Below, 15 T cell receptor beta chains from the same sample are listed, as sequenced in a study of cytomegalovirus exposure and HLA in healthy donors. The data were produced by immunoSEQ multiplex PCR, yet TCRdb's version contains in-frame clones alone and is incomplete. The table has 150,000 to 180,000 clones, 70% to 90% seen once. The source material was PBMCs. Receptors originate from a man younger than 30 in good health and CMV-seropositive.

The CDR3 nucleotides are TGCAGCGTTGAAGGGGAGCGCGGCGAGGGTAACTATGGCTACACCTTC. Its protein product is CSVEGERGEGNYGYTF. The V and J genes are TRBV29-1 and TRBJ1-2, with D uncertain. Germline assignment: CDR1 SQVTM and CDR2 ANQGSEA. The CDR3 spans 16 residues. Trimming shortened V by 1 base and J by 1 base, and 16 bases separated the two germline ends.

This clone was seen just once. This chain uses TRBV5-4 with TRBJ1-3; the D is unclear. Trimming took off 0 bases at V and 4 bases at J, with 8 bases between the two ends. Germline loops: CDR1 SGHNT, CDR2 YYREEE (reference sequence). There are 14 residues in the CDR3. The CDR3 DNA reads TGTGCCAGCAGCTTGGCCTCGGGGGGAAACACCATATATTTT. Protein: CASSLASGGNTIYF.

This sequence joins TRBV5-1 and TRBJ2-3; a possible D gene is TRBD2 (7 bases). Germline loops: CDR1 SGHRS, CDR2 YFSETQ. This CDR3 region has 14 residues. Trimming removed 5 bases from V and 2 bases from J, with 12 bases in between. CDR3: CASRLAGATDTQYF. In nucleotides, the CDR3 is TGCGCCAGCAGGCTGGCGGGGGCCACAGATACGCAGTATTTT. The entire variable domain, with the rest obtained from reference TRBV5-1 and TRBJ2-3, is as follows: KAGVTQTPRYLIKTRGQQVTLSCSPISGHRSVSWYQQTPGQGLQFLFEYFSETQRNKGNFPGRFSGRQFSNSRSEMNVSTLELGDSALYLCASRLAGATDTQYFGPGTRLTVL.

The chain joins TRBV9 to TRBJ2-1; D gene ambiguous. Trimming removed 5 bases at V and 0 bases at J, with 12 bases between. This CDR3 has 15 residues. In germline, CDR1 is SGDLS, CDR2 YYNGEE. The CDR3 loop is CASSYHPSSYNEQFF. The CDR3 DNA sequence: TGTGCCAGCAGTTACCATCCGAGCTCCTACAATGAGCAGTTCTTC.

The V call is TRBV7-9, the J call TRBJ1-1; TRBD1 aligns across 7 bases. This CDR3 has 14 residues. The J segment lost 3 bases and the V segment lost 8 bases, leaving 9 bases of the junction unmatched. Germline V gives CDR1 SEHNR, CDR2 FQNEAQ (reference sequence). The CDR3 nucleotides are TGTGCCAGCTGGACGACAGGGAAGGACACTGAAGCTTTCTTT. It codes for CASWTTGKDTEAFF.

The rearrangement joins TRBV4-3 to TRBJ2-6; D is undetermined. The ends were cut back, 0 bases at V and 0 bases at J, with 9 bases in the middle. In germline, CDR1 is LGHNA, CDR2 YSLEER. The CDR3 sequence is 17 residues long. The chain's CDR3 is CASSQDIRVSGANVLTF. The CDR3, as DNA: TGCGCCAGCAGCCAAGATATCCGGGTCTCTGGGGCCAACGTCCTGACTTTC.

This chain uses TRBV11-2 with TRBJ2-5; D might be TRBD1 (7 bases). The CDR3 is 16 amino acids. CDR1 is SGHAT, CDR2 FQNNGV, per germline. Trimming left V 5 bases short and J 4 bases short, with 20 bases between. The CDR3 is CASSPRVDQGGETQYF. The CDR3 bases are TGTGCCAGCAGCCCAAGGGTCGATCAGGGGGGAGAGACCCAGTACTTC.

The CDR3, as DNA: TGTGCCAGCAGCTTAGGTACAGGGATTGAACCAGATACGCAGTATTTT. Protein: CASSLGTGIEPDTQYF. The chain joins TRBV13 to TRBJ2-3, with D possibly matching TRBD1 (6 bases). The V gene lost 0 bases and the J gene lost 4 bases, with 14 bases spanning the gap. This CDR3 has 16 residues. Germline CDR1 reads PRHDT; CDR2 reads FYEKMQ (reference sequence).

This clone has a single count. The chain's CDR3 is CASSLGLVAKNIQYF. CDR3 nucleotide sequence: TGTGCCAGCAGCTTAGGGCTCGTAGCCAAAAACATTCAGTACTTC. The chain uses TRBV7-2 and TRBJ2-4; D is unclear. V was clipped by 1 base and J by 0 bases, with 7 bases between them. The germline gives CDR1 SGHTA, CDR2 FQGNSA. This CDR3 comprises 15 residues.

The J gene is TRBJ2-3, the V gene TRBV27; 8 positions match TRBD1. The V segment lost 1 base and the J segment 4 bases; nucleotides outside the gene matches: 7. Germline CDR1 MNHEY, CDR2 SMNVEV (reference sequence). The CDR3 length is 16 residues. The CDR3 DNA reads TGTGCCAGCAGTTTATATCAGGGGGCGAGCGCAGATACGCAGTATTTT. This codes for CASSLYQGASADTQYF.

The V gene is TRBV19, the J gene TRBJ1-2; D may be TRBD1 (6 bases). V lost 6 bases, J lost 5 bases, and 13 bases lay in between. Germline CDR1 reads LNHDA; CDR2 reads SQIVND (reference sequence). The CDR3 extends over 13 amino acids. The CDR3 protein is CASRTGTFYGYTF. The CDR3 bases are TGTGCCAGTAGGACCGGGACATTTTATGGCTACACCTTC.

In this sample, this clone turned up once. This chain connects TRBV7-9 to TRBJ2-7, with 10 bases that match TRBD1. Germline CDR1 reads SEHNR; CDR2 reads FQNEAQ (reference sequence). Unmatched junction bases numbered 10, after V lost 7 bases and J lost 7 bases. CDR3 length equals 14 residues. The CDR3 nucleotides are TGTGCCAGCACCGACAGGGGGCAGGGGCGTGAGCAGTACTTC. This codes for CASTDRGQGREQYF.

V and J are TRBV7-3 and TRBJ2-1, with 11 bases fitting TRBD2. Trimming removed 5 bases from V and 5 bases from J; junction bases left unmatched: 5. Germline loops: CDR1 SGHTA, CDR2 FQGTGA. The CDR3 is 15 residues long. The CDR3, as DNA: TGTGCCAGCAGCGGTAGCGGGGGGGCCCACAATGAGCAGTTCTTC. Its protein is CASSGSGGAHNEQFF.

This CDR3 is CASSPRTAASVTGELFF. Here the CDR3 DNA reads TGTGCCAGCAGCCCCCGAACTGCGGCTAGCGTTACCGGGGAGCTGTTTTTT. The chain combines TRBV7-9 with TRBJ2-2; a possible D gene is TRBD2 (6 bases). Trimming removed 5 bases from V and 5 bases from J, with 21 bases in between. Per germline, CDR1 SEHNR and CDR2 FQNEAQ (reference sequence). CDR3 size: 17 residues.

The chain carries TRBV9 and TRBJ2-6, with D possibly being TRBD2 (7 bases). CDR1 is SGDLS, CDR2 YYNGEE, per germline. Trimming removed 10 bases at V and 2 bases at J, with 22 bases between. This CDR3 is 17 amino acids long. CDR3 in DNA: TGTGCCCGCCGCGGGGGCGGGGGCTCGACTGGGGCCAACGTCCTGACTTTC. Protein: CARRGGGGSTGANVLTF.